The 29 T cell receptor beta chains presented below share a single source sample, sequenced in a study of blood T cell repertoires in COVID-19. Clones were read by immunoSEQ multiplex PCR, and TCRdb kept only the in-frame ones, dropping some. Of 250,000 to 300,000 clones listed, around 92% were seen once; the top ten hold 1.9%. The sample consisted of PBMCs or T cells enriched from blood (not recorded which). These receptors were obtained from an older woman who had recovered from COVID-19.

The J gene is TRBJ1-5, the V gene TRBV6-2 or TRBV6-3; TRBD1 is a possible D gene (6 bases). Germline CDR1 is MNHEY and CDR2 is SVGEGT. This CDR3 region has 13 residues. Trimming removed 4 bases at V and 6 bases at J, with 10 bases between. The DNA of the CDR3 is TGTGCCAGCAGTTCACAGGGTGCTCAGCCCCAGCATTTT. The encoded protein is CASSSQGAQPQHF.

The chain recombines TRBV2 with TRBJ2-3; TRBD2 matches at 10 bases. This CDR3 has 17 residues. CDR1 and CDR2 (germline): SNHLY, FYNNEI. Losses at the gene ends were 8 bases for V and 2 bases for J; bases not matched to a gene: 13. CDR3 loop: CASRRLAGPVNTDTQYF. The DNA for the CDR3 is TGTGCCAGCCGACGACTAGCGGGCCCGGTAAACACAGATACGCAGTATTTT.

DNA of the CDR3: TGCGCCAGCAGCATTCAAACCGGGACTGGGGCGAATGAGCAGTTCTTC. Amino acid sequence: CASSIQTGTGANEQFF. V gene TRBV5-1 combines with J gene TRBJ2-1; possibly TRBD2 for D (6 bases). Germline V gives CDR1 SGHRS, CDR2 YFSETQ. Trimming cost V 4 bases and J 7 bases, with 21 bases left between them. CDR3 length: 16 amino acids.

As DNA, the CDR3 is TGTGCCAGCAGTTACTTCTCGGAAGCGGTTGCTGCGCAGTTCTTC. It translates to CASSYFSEAVAAQFF. The rearrangement joins TRBV2 to TRBJ2-1; TRBD2 might be the D (5 bases). The CDR3 totals 15 residues. Trimming left V 5 bases short and J 12 bases short, with 23 bases between. In germline, CDR1 is SNHLY, CDR2 FYNNEI.

The chain couples TRBV21-1 to TRBJ2-1; the table names TRBD1, a call not compared with the DNA. TRBV21-1 is annotated as a pseudogene. The CDR3 covers 16 residues. This CDR3 reads CATIRGHRGLIYEQFF. The CDR3 nucleotides are TGTGCCACCATCAGGGGGCACAGGGGGCTGATCTATGAGCAGTTCTTC.

In its sample, this clone was seen once. The V gene is TRBV19, the J gene TRBJ1-2; D remains unclear. Trimming shortened V by 8 bases and J by 8 bases, and 6 bases separated the two germline ends. CDR3 length equals 9 residues. The V gene's germline CDR1 is LNHDA and CDR2 SQIVND (reference sequence). This CDR3 is CASGGGYTF. CDR3 DNA sequence: TGTGCCAGTGGAGGGGGCTACACCTTC.

The genes are TRBV5-1 and TRBJ2-3; the match to TRBD2 covers 7 bases. The CDR3 extends over 16 amino acids. The trim removed 0 bases at V and 0 bases at J, leaving 4 bases unmatched. Germline V lookup: CDR1 SGHRS, CDR2 YFSETQ. The CDR3 nucleotides are TGCGCCAGCAGCTTGGCAGCGGGACCCAGCACAGATACGCAGTATTTT. Translating it yields CASSLAAGPSTDTQYF.

V and J are TRBV5-5 and TRBJ1-2; TRBD1 is a possible D gene (5 bases). Germline CDR1 is SGHKS and CDR2 is YYEKEE (reference sequence). This CDR3 contains 16 residues. Trimming cost V 4 bases and J 3 bases, with 19 bases left between them. In DNA form, the CDR3 reads TGTGCCAGCAGCCTCCACCCCGGGGGGTACGACTATGGCTACACCTTC. Its translation is CASSLHPGGYDYGYTF.

V is TRBV6-5 and J is TRBJ2-2, with a possible D match to TRBD1 (6 bases). CDR1 and CDR2 from the germline V gene are MNHEY and SVGAGI. The CDR3 is made up of 15 amino acids. V was trimmed by 6 bases and J by 4 bases, leaving 15 bases between them. The CDR3, as DNA: TGTGCCAGCAGGGATTTCACAGGGTTCACCGGGGAGCTGTTTTTT. Amino acid sequence: CASRDFTGFTGELFF.

The CDR3 region is CASSVGGNYGYTF. The CDR3, as DNA: TGTGCCAGCAGTGTGGGCGGGAACTATGGCTACACCTTC. This chain connects TRBV28 to TRBJ1-2; D is unresolved. CDR1 and CDR2 from the germline V gene are MDHEN and SYDVKM. The CDR3 contains 13 residues. V lost 5 bases and J lost 2, with 9 bases in between.

The chain joins TRBV19 to TRBJ2-4, with a weak D call TRBD1 (5 bases). Germline CDR1 is LNHDA and CDR2 is SQIVND (reference sequence). The CDR3 is 13 residues long. Trimming shortened V by 9 bases and J by 2 bases, and 11 bases separated the two germline ends. This CDR3 is CASSQGSKNIQYF. The CDR3 DNA sequence: TGTGCCAGCAGCCAGGGATCCAAAAACATTCAGTACTTC.

The V call is TRBV20-1, the J call TRBJ1-2, with D unresolved. This CDR3 has 14 residues. Trimming left V 3 bases short and J 4 bases short, with 15 bases between. Germline-derived CDR1 and CDR2 are DFQATT and SNEGSKA (reference sequence). CDR3 nucleotides: TGCAGTGCTAGTCCCTACGGGGTCGGCTATGGCTACACCTTC. The encoded protein is CSASPYGVGYGYTF.

The J gene is TRBJ1-1, the V gene TRBV11-2; tentatively, D is TRBD1 (5 bases). Looked up from germline, CDR1 is SGHAT and CDR2 is FQNNGV. The CDR3 covers 16 residues. Deletions cut 1 base from V and 6 bases from J, with 18 bases between. The CDR3 here is CASSLGTLGGVAEAFF. In nucleotides, the CDR3 is TGTGCCAGCAGCTTAGGGACTCTCGGGGGAGTGGCTGAAGCTTTCTTT.

The chain carries TRBV2 and TRBJ1-2; tentatively, D is TRBD1 (6 bases). The CDR3 contains 13 residues. Germline-derived CDR1 and CDR2 are SNHLY and FYNNEI. V was pared by 6 bases and J by 8 bases, with 16 bases between. This CDR3 reads CASRWRGGEGYTF. In DNA, the CDR3 is TGTGCCAGCAGATGGAGAGGGGGGGAGGGCTACACCTTC. The variable domain in full, with the rest retrieved from reference TRBV2 and TRBJ1-2, is EPEVTQTPSHQVTQMGQEVILRCVPISNHLYFYWYRQILGQKVEFLVSFYNNEISEKSEIFDDQFSVERPDGSNFTLKIRSTKLEDSAMYFCASRWRGGEGYTFGSGTRLTVV.

The J gene is TRBJ2-5, the V gene TRBV5-4; tentatively, D is TRBD1 (5 bases). The CDR3 covers 14 residues. Germline V gene lookup returns CDR1 SGHNT and CDR2 YYREEE (reference sequence). V lost 4 bases to trimming and J lost 0 bases, with 10 bases between them. CDR3 sequence reads: CASSMKGNQETQYF. The CDR3 bases are TGTGCCAGCAGCATGAAGGGGAACCAAGAGACCCAGTACTTC.

The rearrangement uses TRBV21-1 and TRBJ1-1. TRBV21-1 is a documented pseudogene. CDR3 length equals 18 residues. This CDR3 reads CASSEGRGARDHWSEAFF. The CDR3 DNA is TGTGCCAGCAGCGAAGGGCGGGGGGCGCGTGACCACTGGTCTGAAGCTTTCTTT.

The genes are TRBV11-2 and TRBJ1-1; TRBD1 matches at 8 bases. The CDR3 consists of 13 residues. V was pared by 5 bases and J by 4 bases, with 3 bases of the junction left unmatched. Germline V gene sequence: CDR1 SGHAT, CDR2 FQNNGV. CDR3 residues: CASSPDRGTEAFF. For the CDR3, the DNA is TGTGCCAGCAGCCCCGACAGGGGCACTGAAGCTTTCTTT. The whole variable domain, filled in from reference TRBV11-2 and TRBJ1-1, reads EAGVAQSPRYKIIEKRQSVAFWCNPISGHATLYWYQQILGQGPKLLIQFQNNGVVDDSQLPKDRFSAERLKGVDSTLKIQPAKLEDSAVYLCASSPDRGTEAFFGQGTRLTVV.

This CDR3 reads CASSRGLAGGRETQYF. CDR3 nucleotide sequence: TGCGCCAGCAGCCGGGGACTAGCGGGGGGGAGAGAGACCCAGTACTTC. V is TRBV5-1 and J is TRBJ2-5, with 16 bases matching TRBD2. The trim removed 4 bases at V and 4 bases at J, leaving 4 bases unmatched. Germline values: CDR1 SGHRS, CDR2 YFSETQ. The CDR3 runs to 16 residues.

This rearrangement joins TRBV6-5 to TRBJ2-7; 7 positions match TRBD1. The germline V gene has CDR1 MNHEY and CDR2 SVGAGI. V lost 6 bases and J lost 2; bases outside the gene matches: 10. The CDR3 is 15 amino acids. The CDR3 region has the DNA TGTGCCAGCAGGGGGGACAGATACGGGACCTACGAGCAGTACTTC. Its protein is CASRGDRYGTYEQYF.

The V and J genes are TRBV18 and TRBJ2-7, with a tentative D call TRBD2 (6 bases). V lost 5 bases and J lost 3, with 11 bases in between. The length of the CDR3 is 13 residues. CDR1 is KGHSH, CDR2 LQKENI, per germline. The CDR3 here is CASSGGLDYEQYF. CDR3 nucleotide sequence: TGTGCCAGCTCAGGGGGACTCGACTACGAGCAGTACTTC.

This clone was detected only once. The chain is built from TRBV9 and TRBJ2-1, with TRBD2 matching over 8 bases. From germline, CDR1 is SGDLS and CDR2 YYNGEE. This CDR3 has 14 amino acids. Germline trimming cut 6 bases from V and 7 bases from J; bases unmatched to any gene: 9. The CDR3 coding sequence is TGTGCCAGCACAAGGGCGGGAGGATCAAATGAGCAGTTCTTC. Its protein is CASTRAGGSNEQFF. Together with reference TRBV9 and TRBJ2-1, the CDR3 gives the full variable domain: DSGVTQTPKHLITATGQRVTLRCSPRSGDLSVYWYQQSLDQGLQFLIQYYNGEERAKGNILERFSAQQFPDLHSELNLSSLELGDSALYFCASTRAGGSNEQFFGPGTRLTVL.

The V call is TRBV28, the J call TRBJ1-6; the D is unclear. Germline V lookup: CDR1 MDHEN, CDR2 SYDVKM. The CDR3 length is 14 residues. Trimming cost V 1 base and J 7 bases, with 8 bases left between them. The CDR3 region is CASSLYPGNSPLHF. The CDR3 DNA reads as TGTGCCAGCAGTTTATATCCAGGAAATTCACCCCTCCACTTT.

The chain uses TRBV30 and TRBJ1-2, with D perhaps TRBD1 (6 bases). Germline lookup yields CDR1 GTSNPN and CDR2 SVGIG (reference sequence). V lost 5 bases, J lost 5 bases, and 12 bases lay in between. CDR3 length: 12 amino acids. CDR3 sequence reads: CAWSGGRYGYTF. The CDR3 DNA reads as TGTGCCTGGTCCGGGGGGCGATATGGCTACACCTTC. The whole variable domain, filled in from reference TRBV30 and TRBJ1-2, reads SQTIHQWPATLVQPVGSPLSLECTVEGTSNPNLYWYRQAAGRGLQLLFYSVGIGQISSEVPQNLSASRPQDRQFILSSKKLLLSDSGFYLCAWSGGRYGYTFGSGTRLTVV.

Here the CDR3 reads CASSQGSGEITDTQYF. The CDR3 DNA follows: TGTGCCAGCAGCCAAGGTAGCGGGGAAATCACAGATACGCAGTATTTT. The chain is built from TRBV4-2 and TRBJ2-3; 8 positions match TRBD2. Unmatched junction bases numbered 5, after V lost 1 base and J lost 2 bases. Germline loops: CDR1 LGHNA, CDR2 YNFKEQ. The CDR3 runs 16 residues.

This chain joins TRBV6-1 and TRBJ2-7; D is ambiguous. In germline, CDR1 is MNHNS, CDR2 SASEGT. The length of the CDR3 is 14 residues. V was clipped by 0 bases and J by 2 bases, with 8 bases between them. The CDR3 DNA is TGTGCCAGCAGTGAAGCGGGCAGTACCTACGAGCAGTACTTC. Residues: CASSEAGSTYEQYF.

The J gene is TRBJ2-2, the V gene TRBV28; 7 bases map to TRBD2. The CDR3 extends over 16 amino acids. V shed 8 bases, J shed 6 bases, and the junction held 15 bases outside the gene matches. CDR1 is MDHEN and CDR2 is SYDVKM in the germline V gene. CDR3: CASGATWGGGAGELFF. The DNA for the CDR3 is TGTGCCAGCGGAGCGACGTGGGGGGGAGGTGCCGGGGAGCTGTTTTTT.

The rearrangement uses TRBV7-9 and TRBJ2-7, with D unclear. Trimming removed 7 bases from V and 0 bases from J, with 16 bases in between. Germline CDR1 reads SEHNR; CDR2 reads FQNEAQ (reference sequence). This CDR3 region has 15 residues. As DNA, the CDR3 is TGTGCCAGCACCTCTACGAGTTCGGGCTCCTACGAGCAGTACTTC. Encoded protein: CASTSTSSGSYEQYF.

Here the CDR3 reads CASVQQETQYF. CDR3 coding DNA: TGTGCCAGCGTACAGCAAGAGACCCAGTACTTC. The chain carries TRBV28 and TRBJ2-5, with no clear D. Between the trimmed V and J ends, which lost 8 bases and 2 bases, there was a span of 6 bases. There are 11 residues in the CDR3. Germline assignment: CDR1 MDHEN and CDR2 SYDVKM.

The chain's CDR3 is CASSTASGNTIYF. As DNA, the CDR3 is TGTGCCAGTAGCACAGCTTCAGGAAACACCATATATTTT. The chain uses TRBV19 and TRBJ1-3; unclear D gene. V lost 6 bases, J lost 4 bases, and 10 bases lay in between. Germline V CDR1 and CDR2: LNHDA, SQIVND (reference sequence). The CDR3 covers 13 residues. The full variable domain, rest sourced from reference TRBV19 and TRBJ1-3, is DGGITQSPKYLFRKEGQNVTLSCEQNLNHDAMYWYRQDPGQGLRLIYYSQIVNDFQKGDIAEGYSVSREKKESFPLTVTSAQKNPTAFYLCASSTASGNTIYFGEGSWLTVV.